The 25 T cell receptor beta chains below all came from one sample that was sequenced in a study of CD8+ T cells in alopecia areata. As the sequencing template, cDNA was produced by extracting RNA and reverse transcribing it. Libraries were prepared by immunoSEQ multiplex PCR; TCRdb keeps only in-frame clonotypes and omits some of them. The table has hundreds of thousands of clones, about 60% seen once. The sample in question was CD4+ T cells sorted from blood, obtained at week 0. Receptors were obtained from a human donor with alopecia areata.

The V call is TRBV29-1, the J call TRBJ2-5; D assignment may be TRBD1 or TRBD2 (6 bases each). The CDR3 totals 12 residues. Germline-derived CDR1 and CDR2 are SQVTM and ANQGSEA. The ends were cut back, 8 bases at V and 4 bases at J, with 14 bases in the middle. The CDR3 loop is CSSKGDSETQYF. The CDR3 DNA reads as TGCAGCTCCAAGGGGGACTCAGAGACCCAGTACTTC. Supplemented by reference TRBV29-1 and TRBJ2-5, the full variable domain reads SAVISQKPSRDICQRGTSLTIQCQVDSQVTMMFWYRQQPGQSLTLIATANQGSEATYESGFVIDKFPISRPNLTFSTLTVSNMSPEDSSIYLCSSKGDSETQYFGPGTRLLVL.

The genes are TRBV30 and TRBJ1-3; no definite D call. There are 12 residues in the CDR3. V gave up 2 bases and J gave up 8 bases, with 10 bases separating them. CDR1 GTSNPN and CDR2 SVGIG come from the germline V gene (reference sequence). The chain's CDR3 is CAWSQGGDTIYF. For the CDR3, the DNA is TGTGCCTGGAGTCAAGGCGGAGACACCATATATTTT.

The chain uses TRBV6-6 and TRBJ2-3, with a tentative D call TRBD2 (6 bases). In germline, CDR1 is MNHNY, CDR2 SVGAGI (reference sequence). Between the trimmed V and J ends, which lost 5 bases and 2 bases, there was a span of 14 bases. The CDR3 is 15 amino acids. The CDR3 coding sequence is TGTGCCAGCAGTCCCCTCGCGGGGACCACAGATACGCAGTATTTT. It codes for CASSPLAGTTDTQYF.

This sequence joins TRBV14 and TRBJ1-1; D is unresolved. Germline V lookup: CDR1 SGHDN, CDR2 FVKESK. This CDR3 region has 13 residues. Trimming pared 4 bases from V and 7 bases from J, leaving 13 bases between. The CDR3 loop reads CASSLFSGGEAFF. In DNA form, the CDR3 reads TGTGCCAGCAGCCTCTTCTCAGGAGGTGAAGCTTTCTTT. The complete variable domain, with remaining parts taken from reference TRBV14 and TRBJ1-1, reads EAGVTQFPSHSVIEKGQTVTLRCDPISGHDNLYWYRRVMGKEIKFLLHFVKESKQDESGMPNNRFLAERTGGTYSTLKVQPAELEDSGVYFCASSLFSGGEAFFGQGTRLTVV.

This clone was detected ten times or more. The rearrangement uses TRBV6-6 and TRBJ1-1, with a weak D call TRBD1 (5 bases). The CDR3 totals 13 residues. Germline V gives CDR1 MNHNY, CDR2 SVGAGI (reference sequence). Trimming shortened V by 2 bases and J by 4 bases, and 8 bases separated the two germline ends. CDR3 in DNA: TGTGCCAGCAGTTACCAGGGAGGCACTGAAGCTTTCTTT. Translation gives CASSYQGGTEAFF.

The gene calls are TRBV30 and TRBJ1-2; 9 positions match TRBD1. Germline lookup yields CDR1 GTSNPN and CDR2 SVGIG (reference sequence). Trimming cost V 3 bases and J 6 bases; bases outside gene matches: 2. The CDR3 consists of 12 residues. CDR3 bases: TGTGCCTGGAGGACAGGGGGGGATGGCTACACCTTC. Protein product: CAWRTGGDGYTF.

The genes are TRBV6-5 and TRBJ1-2, with D unclear. V lost 2 bases, J lost 4 bases, and 11 bases lay in between. The CDR3 totals 14 residues. The V gene's germline CDR1 is MNHEY and CDR2 SVGAGI. CDR3 sequence reads: CASSYTGVIYGYTF. The CDR3 DNA reads TGTGCCAGCAGTTACACGGGAGTGATCTATGGCTACACCTTC.

The chain has TRBV30 and TRBJ1-6; 7 bases align to TRBD1. Unmatched junction bases numbered 4, after V lost 5 bases and J lost 6 bases. CDR1 is GTSNPN, CDR2 SVGIG, per germline (reference sequence). The CDR3 totals 13 residues. This CDR3 reads CAWSGQSNSPLHF. CDR3 nucleotides: TGTGCCTGGTCGGGACAGTCTAATTCACCCCTCCACTTT.

This clone was seen a few times. The chain couples TRBV4-1 to TRBJ2-1; 10 bases match TRBD2. CDR3 length: 16 amino acids. Germline trimming cut 0 bases from V and 6 bases from J; bases unmatched to any gene: 5. From germline, CDR1 is MGHRA and CDR2 YSYEKL. The CDR3 protein is CASSQDPTSGINEQFF. In DNA form, the CDR3 reads TGCGCCAGCAGCCAAGATCCAACTAGCGGGATCAATGAGCAGTTCTTC.

The rearrangement joins TRBV5-1 to TRBJ2-7; D is ambiguous. Germline lookup yields CDR1 SGHRS and CDR2 YFSETQ. This CDR3 region has 14 residues. V was shortened by 5 bases and J by 5 bases, with 17 bases between the two germline ends. The DNA for the CDR3 is TGCGCCAGCAGTTCCGCCCCGGGCTCGAACGAGCAGTACTTC. It specifies CASSSAPGSNEQYF.

The CDR3 nucleotides read TGTGCCTTACGGACAGGTTATCCGAATTCACCCCTCCACTTT. It yields the protein CALRTGYPNSPLHF. The chain couples TRBV30 to TRBJ1-6, with 7 bases fitting TRBD1. V was clipped by 7 bases and J by 7 bases; unmatched bases: 10. The CDR3 contains 14 residues. Germline V gene data show CDR1 as GTSNPN and CDR2 as SVGIG (reference sequence). Full variable domain (missing parts from reference TRBV30 and TRBJ1-6): SQTIHQWPATLVQPVGSPLSLECTVEGTSNPNLYWYRQAAGRGLQLLFYSVGIGQISSEVPQNLSASRPQDRQFILSSKKLLLSDSGFYLCALRTGYPNSPLHFGNGTRLTVT.

The chain is built from TRBV25-1 and TRBJ1-2; D gene uncertain. CDR1 MGHDK and CDR2 SYGVNS come from the germline V gene. This CDR3 comprises 12 residues. Trimming left V 3 bases short and J 5 bases short, with 7 bases between. CDR3 in DNA: TGTGCCAGCAGTGATCCTCTTTATGGCTACACCTTC. This codes for CASSDPLYGYTF.

The chain joins TRBV4-2 to TRBJ2-1, with a weak D call TRBD1 (6 bases). Per germline, CDR1 LGHNA and CDR2 YNFKEQ. V lost 3 bases, J lost 9 bases, and 12 bases lay in between. The CDR3 has 13 residues. Here the CDR3 reads CASSQLLGGEQFF. CDR3 in DNA: TGTGCCAGCAGCCAGCTACTAGGGGGTGAGCAGTTCTTC.

The rearrangement joins TRBV29-1 to TRBJ2-3; D is uncertain. The ends were cut back, 4 bases at V and 0 bases at J, with 11 bases in the middle. The CDR3 length is 14 residues. Germline loops: CDR1 SQVTM, CDR2 ANQGSEA. The CDR3 DNA follows: TGCAGCGTTGTGTGGCAGGCGAGCACAGATACGCAGTATTTT. Translation gives CSVVWQASTDTQYF.

V gene TRBV7-9 combines with J gene TRBJ1-2; D is uncertain. The V and J ends lost 1 base and 5 bases respectively, with 17 bases between them. Germline V CDR1 and CDR2: SEHNR, FQNEAQ (reference sequence). The CDR3 is 16 residues long. The CDR3 sequence is CASSLDREVSLYGYTF. The DNA of the CDR3 is TGTGCCAGCAGCTTAGATCGGGAGGTTTCATTGTATGGCTACACCTTC.

The chain is built from TRBV11-2 and TRBJ1-1; no clear D gene. V was cut by 6 bases and J by 11 bases, with 16 bases left in between. Germline V gene lookup returns CDR1 SGHAT and CDR2 FQNNGV. The CDR3 has 12 amino acids. For the CDR3, the DNA is TGTGCCAGCAGGAAGGGAACACTGAGGGCTTTCTTT. It yields the protein CASRKGTLRAFF.

By share, this clone ranks as medium-sized. V usage is TRBV2 and J usage is TRBJ2-3; D is unresolved. The germline V and J ends were trimmed by 6 bases and 3 bases, with 13 bases remaining between them. Looked up from germline, CDR1 is SNHLY and CDR2 is FYNNEI. The CDR3 loop spans 14 amino acids. The CDR3 bases are TGTGCCAGCAGATCGAACAGCCCGACAGATACGCAGTATTTT. It yields the protein CASRSNSPTDTQYF.

As regards this clone: Other DNA sequences in the sample encode the same CDR3. The chain uses TRBV5-1 and TRBJ2-5, with 7 bases identical to TRBD1. The CDR3 extends over 13 amino acids. The germline V gene has CDR1 SGHRS and CDR2 YFSETQ. Trimming removed 4 bases from V and 2 bases from J; junction bases left unmatched: 2. CDR3 in DNA: TGCGCCAGCAGCCTGGGACAGCAAGAGACCCAGTACTTC. Translation: CASSLGQQETQYF.

The rearrangement uses TRBV19 and TRBJ2-1, with a possible D match to TRBD2 (6 bases). V lost 6 bases and J lost 8, with 14 bases in between. The CDR3 is 13 amino acids. Germline V gene lookup returns CDR1 LNHDA and CDR2 SQIVND (reference sequence). As DNA, the CDR3 is TGTGCCAGTAGAATTTGGGGGGAAGATGAGCAGTTCTTC. Residues: CASRIWGEDEQFF.

The chain has TRBV29-1 and TRBJ1-2, with D unclear. V was trimmed by 6 bases and J by 4 bases, leaving 15 bases between them. The CDR3 loop spans 13 amino acids. The germline V gene has CDR1 SQVTM and CDR2 ANQGSEA. This chain's CDR3 is CSVEATVSYGYTF. DNA for the CDR3: TGCAGCGTAGAGGCTACAGTGAGCTATGGCTACACCTTC.

The CDR3 loop reads CASSLEAGDTQYF. In nucleotides, the CDR3 is TGCGCCAGCAGCTTGGAGGCGGGGGATACGCAGTATTTT. The rearrangement uses TRBV5-1 and TRBJ2-3; a weak D match, TRBD2 (6 bases). This CDR3 region has 13 residues. Deletions cut 0 bases from V and 6 bases from J, with 8 bases between. Germline V CDR1 and CDR2: SGHRS, YFSETQ.

In regard to this clone: This specimen includes other DNA sequences encoding the same CDR3. The chain couples TRBV18 to TRBJ2-5; D gene uncertain. The CDR3 loop spans 14 amino acids. The germline V gene encodes CDR1 KGHSH and CDR2 LQKENI. Trimming took 3 bases from V and 0 from J, leaving 8 bases between them. This chain's CDR3 is CASSPLEDQETQYF. DNA for the CDR3: TGTGCCAGCTCACCTTTAGAGGACCAAGAGACCCAGTACTTC. The whole variable domain, remainder taken from reference TRBV18 and TRBJ2-5, is NAGVMQNPRHLVRRRGQEARLRCSPMKGHSHVYWYRQLPEEGLKFMVYLQKENIIDESGMPKERFSAEFPKEGPSILRIQQVVRGDSAAYFCASSPLEDQETQYFGPGTRLLVL.

The chain recombines TRBV25-1 with TRBJ2-1; 10 bases line up with TRBD1. CDR3 length: 15 residues. CDR1 MGHDK and CDR2 SYGVNS come from the germline V gene. V was clipped by 5 bases and J by 5 bases; unmatched bases: 6. In DNA, the CDR3 is TGTGCCAGCAGTCCCAGGACAGGGGGGGACAATGAGCAGTTCTTC. Translating gives CASSPRTGGDNEQFF.

This sequence joins TRBV7-3 and TRBJ2-2; D remains unclear. Germline V lookup: CDR1 SGHTA, CDR2 FQGTGA. The CDR3 is 13 residues long. The germline V and J ends were trimmed by 2 bases and 5 bases, with 6 bases remaining between them. The CDR3 bases are TGTGCCAGCAGCTTAGCGACAACCGGGGAGCTGTTTTTT. It is translated as CASSLATTGELFF. The whole variable domain, filled in from reference TRBV7-3 and TRBJ2-2, reads GAGVSQTPSNKVTEKGKYVELRCDPISGHTALYWYRQSLGQGPEFLIYFQGTGAADDSGLPNDRFFAVRPEGSVSTLKIQRTERGDSAVYLCASSLATTGELFFGEGSRLTVL.

This clone was seen a single time. This chain links TRBV15 with TRBJ2-7; D possibly uses TRBD1 or TRBD2 (6 bases each). Trimming removed 5 bases from V and 3 bases from J, with 14 bases in between. The germline CDR1 and CDR2 sequences are LNHNV and YYDKDF (reference sequence). The CDR3 runs to 14 residues. The CDR3 loop is CATSRGREGYEQYF. The CDR3 nucleotides are TGTGCCACCAGCCGGGGGCGCGAGGGCTACGAGCAGTACTTC.